A single sample gave rise to the 26 T cell receptor beta chains below, sequenced in a study of T cell clonality in common variable immunodeficiency. Sequenced by immunoSEQ multiplex PCR; TCRdb stores in-frame clones only, minus some. The sample was found to contain fewer than 55,000 clones, and every one recurs. Sequencing was carried out using peripheral blood mononuclear cells. The receptors shown here come from a person aged 18 to 70 in good health.

This clone was counted ten times or more. The CDR3 end lies 3 residues beyond the end of the read and is filled in from the germline J gene. The chain joins TRBV19 to TRBJ1-2, with D unclear. The CDR3 has 12 residues. Germline values: CDR1 LNHDA, CDR2 SQIVND (reference sequence). V lost 5 bases and J lost 2, with 6 bases in between. CDR3 bases read: TGTGCCAGTAGTCTCCAGAACTATGGC. Its protein is CASSLQNYG. The CDR3, in full, reads CASSLQNYGYTF.

This clone showed up just a few times. With the read ending 3 residues before the CDR3 end, the germline J gene is used to fill in that end. V is TRBV11-1 and J is TRBJ2-5; 7 nucleotides match TRBD2. The CDR3 is 14 residues long. With V trimmed by 10 bases and J by 5 bases, 13 bases remained unmatched. CDR1 and CDR2 (germline): SGHAT, FQDESV (reference sequence). The sequenced part of the CDR3 DNA is TGTGCCACTCCAAAGCGGGGAGGCCGGGAGACC. Encoded protein: CATPKRGGRET. The full CDR3 is CATPKRGGRETQYF.

This clone was detected ten times or more. Read data end 3 residues before the CDR3 end; the end is taken from the germline J gene. The chain links TRBV14 to TRBJ1-2; D remains unclear. CDR3 length: 13 residues. Germline lookup yields CDR1 SGHDN and CDR2 FVKESK. The DNA read from the CDR3 is TGTGCCAGCAGCCTTTCTTCAACGGGGGGC. Amino acid sequence: CASSLSSTGG. The full CDR3 sequence reads CASSLSSTGGYTF.

This clone was observed many times. The read terminates 3 residues ahead of where the CDR3 ends, so the germline J gene completes it. The V call is TRBV2, the J call TRBJ2-1; D not resolved. The germline gives CDR1 SNHLY, CDR2 FYNNEI. The CDR3 sequence is 13 residues long. Trimming shortened V by 4 bases and J by 6 bases, and 10 bases separated the two germline ends. The CDR3 loop is CASSAAELNEQFF. The CDR3 DNA, read in part, is TGTGCCAGCAGTGCAGCAGAGCTCAATGAG. The full variable domain, rest sourced from reference TRBV2 and TRBJ2-1, is EPEVTQTPSHQVTQMGQEVILRCVPISNHLYFYWYRQILGQKVEFLVSFYNNEISEKSEIFDDQFSVERPDGSNFTLKIRSTKLEDSAMYFCASSAAELNEQFFGPGTRLTVL.

This clone came up many times. The CDR3 extends 3 residues past the end of the read, so its final part is completed from the germline J gene. This chain links TRBV5-1 with TRBJ1-2, with D tentatively TRBD1 (5 bases). Germline CDR1 and CDR2: SGHRS and YFSETQ. The CDR3 contains 17 residues. Trimming stripped 4 bases from V and 7 bases from J, with 26 bases between. CDR3: CASSLASVNRGDRGYTF. The part of the CDR3 DNA that was read is TGCGCCAGCAGCCTTGCCTCCGTAAACCGGGGGGACCGTGGC.

This clone was recorded a few times. Sequencing ends 3 residues short of the CDR3 end; the germline J gene provides the rest. This chain uses TRBV5-3 with TRBJ2-1; 10 bases align to TRBD2. TRBV5-3 is treated as an ORF (open reading frame) with a function not yet certain. This CDR3 is built from 17 residues. With V trimmed by 4 bases and J by 8 bases, 15 bases remained unmatched. The CDR3: CARSGAGGAGGPDEQFF. The sequenced CDR3 bases are TGTGCCAGAAGCGGCGCGGGGGGAGCGGGAGGGCCTGATGAG.

In this sample, this clone turned up many times. The missing CDR3 end, 3 residues past where the read stops, is filled in from the germline J gene. The gene calls are TRBV7-9 and TRBJ2-1; D is undetermined. The CDR3 has 14 residues. CDR1 is SEHNR and CDR2 is FQNEAQ in the germline V gene (reference sequence). Trimming took 7 bases from V and 0 from J, leaving 10 bases between them. The CDR3 sequence is CASKWASSYNEQFF. The DNA read from the CDR3 is TGTGCCAGCAAATGGGCAAGCTCCTACAATGAG.

This clone showed up many times. The CDR3 is cut off 3 residues early in the read; its end comes from the germline J gene. V is TRBV5-1 and J is TRBJ2-2; a possible D gene is TRBD1 (6 bases). This CDR3 comprises 15 residues. The V gene's germline CDR1 is SGHRS and CDR2 YFSETQ. V was clipped by 2 bases and J by 5 bases, with 13 bases between them. The sequenced part of the CDR3 DNA is TGCGCCAGCAGCTTAAATAACAGGGTTACCGGGGAG. It codes for CASSLNNRVTGE. The whole CDR3 is CASSLNNRVTGELFF.

This clone was seen at least ten times. The CDR3 end lies 3 residues beyond the end of the read and is filled in from the germline J gene. The V gene is TRBV2, the J gene TRBJ2-1, with 7 positions matching TRBD2. CDR1 and CDR2 (germline): SNHLY, FYNNEI. CDR3 length equals 15 residues. With V trimmed by 3 bases and J by 2 bases, 4 bases remained unmatched. The CDR3 reads CASSEGGSPYNEQFF. Partial CDR3 DNA: TGTGCCAGCAGTGAGGGCGGGAGCCCCTACAATGAG.

This clone was detected many times. The read finishes 3 residues shy of the CDR3 end, and the germline J gene is used to complete it. Other DNA sequences in this sample translate to the same CDR3. The chain uses TRBV18 and TRBJ1-2; 7 nucleotides align to TRBD1. V was pared by 2 bases and J by 3 bases, with 0 bases of the junction left unmatched. The germline gives CDR1 KGHSH, CDR2 LQKENI. This CDR3 has 13 residues. The CDR3 bases that were read are TGTGCCAGCTCACCAGACAGGGACTATGGC. The encoded protein is CASSPDRDYG. The CDR3, in full, reads CASSPDRDYGYTF.

This clone has at least ten counts. Sequencing ends 3 residues short of the CDR3 end; the germline J gene provides the rest. The chain joins TRBV7-9 to TRBJ1-1; D is perhaps TRBD1 (5 bases). Per the germline V gene, CDR1 is SEHNR and CDR2 is FQNEAQ (reference sequence). With 2 bases removed from V and 1 base from J, the gap between germline ends came to 11 bases. The CDR3 runs to 15 residues. CDR3 amino acids: CASSLFLGRNTEAFF. The sequenced CDR3 bases are TGTGCCAGCAGCTTATTTCTGGGGCGGAACACTGAA. Combining the CDR3 with reference TRBV7-9 and TRBJ1-1 gives the whole variable domain DTGVSQNPRHKITKRGQNVTFRCDPISEHNRLYWYRQTLGQGPEFLTYFQNEAQLEKSRLLSDRFSAERPKGSFSTLEIQRTEQGDSAMYLCASSLFLGRNTEAFFGQGTRLTVV.

This clone was seen repeatedly, ten times or more. The observed sequence ends 3 residues before the CDR3 terminus, with the missing tail filled in from the germline J gene. The chain recombines TRBV5-4 with TRBJ2-3; 7 bases map to TRBD2. The V and J ends lost 1 base and 6 bases, in that order; junction bases with no gene match: 8. CDR1 SGHNT and CDR2 YYREEE come from the germline V gene (reference sequence). This CDR3 is built from 15 residues. Here the CDR3 reads CASSLRGERVDTQYF. CDR3 DNA (partial): TGTGCCAGCAGCTTGCGGGGGGAGAGGGTTGATACG.

This clone was picked up many times. The read comes to an end 3 residues before the CDR3 does, leaving the germline J gene to fill in the end. The chain couples TRBV28 to TRBJ1-5; 7 bases line up with TRBD1. Germline V gene lookup returns CDR1 MDHEN and CDR2 SYDVKM. The V gene end was trimmed by 6 bases and the J gene end by 6 bases; junction bases not matched to a gene: 11. The length of the CDR3 is 15 residues. CDR3 bases read: TGTGCCAGCAGGCTTAACCGGGACAGAATTCAGCCC. This codes for CASRLNRDRIQP. The complete CDR3 protein is CASRLNRDRIQPQHF.

This clone was counted many times. The CDR3 end is not reached by the read, which stops 3 residues before it; the germline J gene fills it in. The chain joins TRBV29-1 to TRBJ1-1; D is undetermined. V was clipped by 4 bases and J by 6 bases, with 18 bases between them. Germline V gene lookup returns CDR1 SQVTM and CDR2 ANQGSEA. The CDR3 is 14 residues long. This chain's CDR3 is CSVGVRTAGAEAFF. The sequenced CDR3 bases are TGCAGCGTTGGGGTAAGAACGGCAGGCGCTGAA.

This clone was observed at least ten times. The read is 3 residues too short to cover the CDR3 end, so that end is filled in from the germline J gene. The gene calls are TRBV30 and TRBJ1-2; D gene uncertain. The germline V and J ends were trimmed by 0 bases and 2 bases, with 13 bases remaining between them. The length of the CDR3 is 15 residues. Germline-derived CDR1 and CDR2 are GTSNPN and SVGIG (reference sequence). CDR3 sequence reads: CAWSVRGTLNYGYTF. The sequenced part of the CDR3 DNA is TGTGCCTGGAGTGTACGGGGTACACTCAACTATGGC.

As to this clone: Sequencing ends 3 residues short of the CDR3 end; the germline J gene provides the rest. The chain carries TRBV19 and TRBJ2-7, with a weak D call TRBD1 (5 bases). V shed 4 bases and J shed 5 bases, with 18 bases lying between them. CDR3 length: 15 amino acids. CDR1 is LNHDA and CDR2 is SQIVND in the germline V gene (reference sequence). CDR3 DNA, as far as it was read: TGTGCCAGTAGTACGGTCGACAGCCTCGGCCACGAG. Translation gives CASSTVDSLGHE. The CDR3 in its entirety is CASSTVDSLGHEQYF.

Remarks on this clone: The CDR3 goes on 3 residues after the read ends, and that part is filled in from the germline J gene. The chain combines TRBV2 with TRBJ1-1; the D is unclear. Germline CDR1 and CDR2: SNHLY and FYNNEI. V was shortened by 10 bases and J by 0 bases, with 12 bases between the two germline ends. The CDR3 has 13 residues. The CDR3 spells CATRREMNTEAFF. The CDR3 DNA, read in part, is TGTGCCACCAGGCGGGAGATGAACACTGAA.

The table lists this clone with a few counts. With the read ending 3 residues before the CDR3 end, the germline J gene is used to fill in that end. The chain uses TRBV5-8 and TRBJ1-2; 9 bases map to TRBD1. CDR3 length: 14 residues. V shed 2 bases and J 7 bases; nucleotides not matched to a gene: 6. Germline CDR1 reads SGHTS; CDR2 reads YDEGEE. The CDR3 is CASSLSGTGLGYTF. CDR3 DNA (partial): TGTGCCAGCAGCTTATCCGGGACAGGGCTTGGC.

About this clone: A read error may produce the germline difference seen at one junction end. The read is 3 residues too short to cover the CDR3 end, so that end is filled in from the germline J gene. The chain has TRBV7-9 and TRBJ1-1; tentatively, D is TRBD1 (6 bases). This CDR3 region has 13 residues. Germline V gene sequence: CDR1 SEHNR, CDR2 FQNEAQ (reference sequence). The DNA read from the CDR3 is TGTTCCAGCTTGGGCAGGGGGAACACTGAA. Residues: CSSLGRGNTE. The whole CDR3 protein is CSSLGRGNTEAFF.

This clone was seen ten or more times. The read terminates 3 residues before the CDR3 end, so the remaining end is supplied by the germline J gene. The V call is TRBV10-3, the J call TRBJ2-3, with 9 bases lining up with TRBD1. The germline V gene has CDR1 ENHRY and CDR2 SYGVKD. The J segment lost 5 bases and the V segment lost 0 bases, leaving 6 bases of the junction unmatched. CDR3 length equals 16 residues. The sequenced CDR3 bases are TGTGCCATCAGTGAGTCGGGACAGGGACTTGAAGATACG. Protein: CAISESGQGLEDT. The full-length CDR3 reads as CAISESGQGLEDTQYF.

With respect to this clone: The read halts 3 residues ahead of the CDR3 end, with the missing end drawn from the germline J gene. The chain employs TRBV2 and TRBJ2-2; no firm D call. The CDR3 extends over 13 amino acids. The germline gives CDR1 SNHLY, CDR2 FYNNEI. The DNA read from the CDR3 is TGTGCCAGCGTCCAGGAGCAGAATGAAAAG. This translates into CASVQEQNEK. The whole CDR3 protein reads CASVQEQNEKLFF. The full variable domain, its missing parts supplied by reference TRBV2 and TRBJ2-2, is EPEVTQTPSHQVTQMGQEVILRCVPISNHLYFYWYRQILGQKVEFLVSFYNNEISEKSEIFDDQFSVERPDGSNFTLKIRSTKLEDSAMYFCASVQEQNEKLFFGEGSRLTVL.

This clone was detected ten times or more. The observed sequence ends 3 residues before the CDR3 terminus, with the missing tail filled in from the germline J gene. This chain links TRBV7-6 with TRBJ2-7; tentatively, D is TRBD1 or TRBD2 (7 bases each). This CDR3 spans 16 amino acids. V was pared by 1 base and J by 1 base, with 14 bases between. Germline values: CDR1 SGHVS, CDR2 FNYEAQ. CDR3 bases read: TGTGCCAGCAGCTTAGAGGGGGCGGGAGCGTCCTACGAG. Residues: CASSLEGAGASYE. In full, the CDR3 reads CASSLEGAGASYEQYF. The full variable domain, rest sourced from reference TRBV7-6 and TRBJ2-7, is GAGVSQSPRYKVTKRGQDVALRCDPISGHVSLYWYRQALGQGPEFLTYFNYEAQQDKSGLPNDRFSAERPEGSISTLTIQRTEQRDSAMYRCASSLEGAGASYEQYFGPGTRLTVT.

This clone showed up just a few times. The sequence runs out 3 residues before the end of the CDR3; the remainder is reconstructed from the germline J gene. The chain combines TRBV5-1 with TRBJ2-3, with D possibly TRBD2 on 9 matching bases. Looked up from germline, CDR1 is SGHRS and CDR2 is YFSETQ. The CDR3 has 18 amino acids. V was trimmed by 4 bases and J by 2 bases, leaving 23 bases between them. The CDR3: CASSPQGDLAGITDTQYF. The part of the CDR3 DNA that was read is TGCGCCAGCAGCCCACAGGGGGATCTAGCGGGGATCACAGATACG.

Ten or more counts support this clone. The junction does not match germline at one end; this may be a read error. Read data end 3 residues before the CDR3 end; the end is taken from the germline J gene. This chain connects TRBV7-7 to TRBJ1-1; D not certain. The CDR3 sequence is 10 residues long. Germline V gene lookup returns CDR1 SSHAT and CDR2 FNYEAQ (reference sequence). CDR3 sequence reads: CASSPNLAFF. The part of the CDR3 DNA that was read is TGTGCTAGCAGCCCTAACCTG. The full variable domain, in which reference TRBV7-7 and TRBJ1-1 provide the parts outside the CDR3, is GAGVSQSPRYKVTKRGQDVTLRCDPISSHATLYWYQQALGQGPEFLTYFNYEAQPDKSGLPSDRFSAERPEGSISTLTIQRTEQRDSAMYRCASSPNLAFFGQGTRLTVV.

This clone was found a few times. The CDR3 end falls 3 residues outside the read, so it is completed with the germline J gene. The chain carries TRBV7-9 and TRBJ1-5, with 10 bases matching TRBD1. The germline V gene has CDR1 SEHNR and CDR2 FQNEAQ (reference sequence). Trimming removed 5 bases from V and 7 bases from J; junction bases left unmatched: 8. CDR3 size: 15 residues. The DNA read from the CDR3 is TGTGCCAGCAGCCGCGACGGACAGGGGGAACAGCCC. Translating gives CASSRDGQGEQP. The whole CDR3 is CASSRDGQGEQPQHF.

This clone occurred a few times. Read coverage stops 3 residues before the CDR3 terminus; the germline J gene supplies the remainder. The chain employs TRBV10-2 and TRBJ2-7; D ambiguous. Germline CDR1 reads WSHSY; CDR2 reads SAAADI. CDR3 length equals 10 residues. V gave up 6 bases and J gave up 6 bases, with 6 bases separating them. The chain's CDR3 is CASRSSEQYF. The part of the CDR3 DNA that was read is TGCGCCAGCAGAAGTAGCGAG.